These T cell receptor beta chains were read from a single sample in a study of monozygotic twins with inflammatory bowel disease. TCRdb reprocessed the 5' RACE reads; each CDR3 protein has one entry and no DNA is given. The sample has approximately 300,000 distinct CDR3 sequences; the top ten hold approximately 5.4%. Sequenced: blood. The receptor source for this set is a human donor with ulcerative colitis or Crohn's disease, or a healthy co-twin of an affected twin (not recorded which). Both conserved end residues are part of each CDR3. The order of the fields is V gene, J gene, CDR3 protein.

TRBV10-2	TRBJ2-2	CASSGGDSGSGELFF
TRBV12-3/TRBV12-4	TRBJ2-1	CATRRGYNEQFF
TRBV20-1	TRBJ2-3	CSAKDPGVPNTDTQYF
TRBV6-1	TRBJ2-2	CASEYRDTGGELFF
TRBV12-3/TRBV12-4	TRBJ2-1	CASSFSGQGVNEQFF
TRBV12-3/TRBV12-4	TRBJ2-3	CASSLVGARADTQYF
TRBV19	TRBJ1-2	CASTTWQRRVNYGYTF
TRBV5-1	TRBJ2-1	CASSLGARDSEQFF
TRBV29-1	TRBJ1-1	CSAPHRVNTEAFF
TRBV29-1	TRBJ2-5	CSVRRVAGSETQYF
TRBV7-2	TRBJ2-7	CASSLALGLNEQYF
TRBV6-6	TRBJ2-7	CASSPTVITYEQYF
TRBV5-1	TRBJ2-7	CPNFGLKGEQYF
TRBV6-1	TRBJ2-1	CASSPLTGSSEQFF
TRBV28	TRBJ2-3	CASSPSPTSTDTQYF
TRBV20-1	TRBJ2-1	CSASPTRTYNEQFF
TRBV4-3	TRBJ2-1	CASSQAFGPRGNYNEQFF
TRBV18	TRBJ1-5	CASSPSGLDNQPQHF
TRBV7-9	TRBJ1-5	CATQDGNQPQHF
TRBV12-3/TRBV12-4	TRBJ2-7	CASENSAGRSF
TRBV24-1	TRBJ1-1	CATSAPGREMVF
TRBV20-1	TRBJ1-1	CSATSPAEAFF
TRBV11-3	TRBJ2-7	CASSLEKGTEVYEQYF
TRBV5-1	TRBJ1-2	CASSNPVGARGYTF
TRBV5-5	TRBJ2-1	CASSFLAGGNLSYNEQFF
TRBV6-6	TRBJ1-1	CASSTGAWNTEALF
TRBV5-6	TRBJ2-1	CASSLVGWREQFF
TRBV24-1	TRBJ2-3	CATSDRGRTDTQYF
TRBV7-9	TRBJ1-4	CASSLDYRVEKLFF
TRBV5-1	TRBJ1-2	CASSPTTGGGYTF
TRBV28	TRBJ1-4	CASSSWTKPTNEKLFF
TRBV11-3	TRBJ1-1	CASSQDRTEAFF
TRBV6-4	TRBJ2-1	CASSGASGGSNEQFF
TRBV2	TRBJ2-7	CASRATSIYEQYF
TRBV7-3	TRBJ2-2	CASSLGTGLAGELFF
TRBV5-1	TRBJ2-1	CASSAKEINNEQFF
TRBV5-1	TRBJ2-1	CASSLAETGGDSRYYNEQFF
TRBV6-5	TRBJ1-6	CASSSSGGANSPLHF
TRBV5-1	TRBJ2-3	CASSLHPTADTQYF
TRBV7-9	TRBJ2-1	CASSILAGDVYNEQFF
TRBV2	TRBJ2-3	CASIGAGTEETDTQYF
TRBV5-1	TRBJ2-3	CASSLGDFHRTDTQYF
TRBV20-1	TRBJ1-1	CSARTGGGYTEAFF
TRBV3-1	TRBJ1-1	CASSQGLEAFF
TRBV15	TRBJ1-1	CATARAPVMNTEAFF
TRBV20-1	TRBJ2-1	CSARAGGSSYNEQFF
TRBV18	TRBJ2-7	CASSPGGGYSYEQYF
TRBV4-3	TRBJ2-2	CASSLLDRGLAGELFF
TRBV10-3	TRBJ1-6	CAISEGHGNSPLHF
TRBV19	TRBJ1-1	CASRGGLGGTEAFF
TRBV2	TRBJ2-7	CATLPSGVHEQYF
TRBV27	TRBJ2-1	CASRLVAVPYNEQFF
TRBV29-1	TRBJ2-5	CSGRLAGETQYF
TRBV10-3	TRBJ2-1	CAIRASGGSYNEQFF
TRBV7-2	TRBJ1-2	CASSLAAYGYTF